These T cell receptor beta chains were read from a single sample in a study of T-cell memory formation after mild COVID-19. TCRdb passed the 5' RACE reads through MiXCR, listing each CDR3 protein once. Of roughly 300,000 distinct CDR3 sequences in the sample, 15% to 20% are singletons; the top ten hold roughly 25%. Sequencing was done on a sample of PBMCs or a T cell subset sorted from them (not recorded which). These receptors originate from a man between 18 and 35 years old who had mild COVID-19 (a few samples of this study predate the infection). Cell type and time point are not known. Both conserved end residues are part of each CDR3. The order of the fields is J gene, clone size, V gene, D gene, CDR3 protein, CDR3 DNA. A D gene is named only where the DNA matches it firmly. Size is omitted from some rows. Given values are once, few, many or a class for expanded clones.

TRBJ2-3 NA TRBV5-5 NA CASSLLVRTDTQYF TGTGCCAGCAGCCTACTAGTACGCACAGATACGCAGTATTTT
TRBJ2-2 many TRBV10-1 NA CASSDGDTGELFF TGCGCCAGCAGTGACGGGGACACCGGGGAGCTGTTTTTT
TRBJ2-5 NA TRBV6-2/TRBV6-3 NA CASSYFGGAIQETQYF TGTGCCAGCAGTTATTTTGGTGGGGCTATCCAAGAGACCCAGTACTTC
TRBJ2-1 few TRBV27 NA CASSLFRGYQQFF TGTGCCAGCAGTTTGTTTCGAGGGTACCAGCAGTTCTTC
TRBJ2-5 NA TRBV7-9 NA CASVGARVSF TGTGCCAGCGTAGGGGCCAGGGTGAGCTTC
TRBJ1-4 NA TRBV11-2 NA CASSTIGRGSAREKLFF TGTGCCAGCAGCACAATAGGGAGAGGCAGCGCCAGGGAAAAACTGTTTTTT
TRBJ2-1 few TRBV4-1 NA CASSQVLAGDYNEQFF TGCGCCAGCAGCCAAGTTTTGGCAGGAGACTACAATGAGCAGTTCTTC
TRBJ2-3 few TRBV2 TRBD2 CASSTSGGLLATDTQYF TGTGCCAGCAGTACTAGCGGGGGGCTCTTAGCCACAGATACGCAGTATTTT
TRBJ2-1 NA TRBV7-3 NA CASSFQASTEQFF TGTGCCAGCAGCTTTCAGGCCTCCACTGAGCAGTTCTTC
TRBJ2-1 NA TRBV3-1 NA CASSARDYNEQFF TGTGCCAGCAGCGCCCGGGACTACAATGAGCAGTTCTTC
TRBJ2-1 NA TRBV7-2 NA CASSFLGLDNEQFF TGTGCCAGCAGCTTCCTGGGACTCGACAATGAGCAGTTCTTC
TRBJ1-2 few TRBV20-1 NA CSARPGTSNYGYTF TGCAGTGCTAGGCCAGGGACCTCTAACTATGGCTACACCTTC
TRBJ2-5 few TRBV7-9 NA CASTHGSGGRQETQYF TGTGCCAGCACCCACGGCTCCGGGGGCCGCCAAGAGACCCAGTACTTC
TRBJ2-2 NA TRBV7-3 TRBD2 CASSLGTSAGELFF TGTGCCAGCAGCCTGGGGACTAGCGCCGGGGAGCTGTTTTTT
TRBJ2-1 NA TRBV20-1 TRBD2 CSAARTSGGAGNEQFF TGCAGTGCTGCTCGGACTAGCGGGGGGGCTGGAAATGAGCAGTTCTTC
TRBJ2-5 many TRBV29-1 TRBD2 CSVGSLAGETQYF TGCAGCGTTGGGTCACTAGCGGGAGAGACCCAGTACTTC
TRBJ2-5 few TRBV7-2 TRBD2 CASLSQRGGQETQYF TGTGCCAGCTTGAGTCAGCGGGGGGGGCAAGAGACCCAGTACTTC
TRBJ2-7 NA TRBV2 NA CASSDNEQYF TGTGCCAGCAGTGACAACGAGCAGTACTTC
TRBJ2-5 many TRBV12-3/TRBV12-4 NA CASSSLNRQETQYF TGTGCCAGCAGTTCCTTGAACAGACAAGAGACCCAGTACTTC
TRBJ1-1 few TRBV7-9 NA CASSLEGRTEAFF TGTGCCAGCAGCTTGGAGGGAAGAACTGAAGCTTTCTTT
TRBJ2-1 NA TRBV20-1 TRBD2 CSARPPGLYSYNEQFF TGCAGTGCTAGACCTCCGGGACTATACTCCTACAATGAGCAGTTCTTC
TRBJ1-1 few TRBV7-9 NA CASSLEAVGAIEAFF TGTGCCAGCAGCTTAGAAGCGGTGGGGGCCATTGAAGCTTTCTTT
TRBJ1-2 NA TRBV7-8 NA CASSPGGTYGYTF TGTGCCAGCAGCCCGGGGGGCACCTATGGCTACACCTTC
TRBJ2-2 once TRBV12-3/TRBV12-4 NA CASSLGGVTGELFF TGTGCCAGCAGTTTAGGGGGCGTCACCGGGGAGCTGTTTTTT
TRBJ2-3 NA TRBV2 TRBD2 CASSLAGISTDTQYF TGTGCCAGCAGTCTAGCGGGGATCAGCACAGATACGCAGTATTTT
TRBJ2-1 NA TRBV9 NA CASSVEGHNEQFF TGTGCCAGCAGCGTAGAGGGACACAATGAGCAGTTCTTC
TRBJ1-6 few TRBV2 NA CASRQSSYNSPLHF TGTGCCAGTAGACAAAGCTCCTATAATTCACCCCTCCACTTT